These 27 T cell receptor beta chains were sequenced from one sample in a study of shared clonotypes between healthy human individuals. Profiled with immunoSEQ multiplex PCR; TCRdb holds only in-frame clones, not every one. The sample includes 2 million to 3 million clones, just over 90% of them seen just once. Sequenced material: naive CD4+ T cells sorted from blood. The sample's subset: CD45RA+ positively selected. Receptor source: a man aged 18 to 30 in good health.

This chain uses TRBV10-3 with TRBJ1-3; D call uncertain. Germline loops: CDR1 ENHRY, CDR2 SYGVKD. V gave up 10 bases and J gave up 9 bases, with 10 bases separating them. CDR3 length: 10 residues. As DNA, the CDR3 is TGTGCCACCATCTTCGGCACCATATATTTT. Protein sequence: CATIFGTIYF.

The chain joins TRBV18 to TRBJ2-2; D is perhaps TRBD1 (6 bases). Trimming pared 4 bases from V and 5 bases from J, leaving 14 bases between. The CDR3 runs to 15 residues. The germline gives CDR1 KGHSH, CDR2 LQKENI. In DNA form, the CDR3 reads TGTGCCAGCTCACGCATTGGACAGCAGACCGGGGAGCTGTTTTTT. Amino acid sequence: CASSRIGQQTGELFF.

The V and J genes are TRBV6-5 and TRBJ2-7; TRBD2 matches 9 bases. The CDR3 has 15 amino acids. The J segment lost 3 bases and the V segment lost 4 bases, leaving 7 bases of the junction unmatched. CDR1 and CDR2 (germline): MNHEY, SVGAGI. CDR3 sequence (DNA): TGTGCCAGCAGTTGGGGCTCTAGCGGGAACTACGAGCAGTACTTC. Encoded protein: CASSWGSSGNYEQYF.

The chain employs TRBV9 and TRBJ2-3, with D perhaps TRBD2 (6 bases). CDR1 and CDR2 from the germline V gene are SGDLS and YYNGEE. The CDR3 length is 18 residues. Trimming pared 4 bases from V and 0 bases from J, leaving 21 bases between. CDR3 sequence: CASSKPGRKVGSTDTQYF. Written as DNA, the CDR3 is TGTGCCAGCAGCAAACCTGGGAGGAAGGTAGGAAGCACAGATACGCAGTATTTT.

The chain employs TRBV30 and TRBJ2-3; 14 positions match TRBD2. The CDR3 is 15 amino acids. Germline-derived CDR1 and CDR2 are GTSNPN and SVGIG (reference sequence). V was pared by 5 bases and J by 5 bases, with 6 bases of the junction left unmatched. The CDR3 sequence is CAWDSGLAGGDTQYF. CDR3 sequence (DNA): TGTGCCTGGGACTCCGGACTAGCGGGAGGAGATACGCAGTATTTT.

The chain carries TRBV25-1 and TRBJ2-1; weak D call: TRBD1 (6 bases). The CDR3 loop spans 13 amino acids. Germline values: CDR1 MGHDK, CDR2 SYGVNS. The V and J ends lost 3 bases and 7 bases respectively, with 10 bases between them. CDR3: CASSDRGWNEQFF. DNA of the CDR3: TGTGCCAGCAGTGACAGGGGTTGGAATGAGCAGTTCTTC.

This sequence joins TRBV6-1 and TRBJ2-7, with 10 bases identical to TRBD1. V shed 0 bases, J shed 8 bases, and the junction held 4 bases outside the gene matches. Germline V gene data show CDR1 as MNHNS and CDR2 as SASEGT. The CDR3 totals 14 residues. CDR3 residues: CASSEAGTGDKQYF. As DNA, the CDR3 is TGTGCCAGCAGTGAAGCGGGGACAGGGGACAAGCAGTACTTC.

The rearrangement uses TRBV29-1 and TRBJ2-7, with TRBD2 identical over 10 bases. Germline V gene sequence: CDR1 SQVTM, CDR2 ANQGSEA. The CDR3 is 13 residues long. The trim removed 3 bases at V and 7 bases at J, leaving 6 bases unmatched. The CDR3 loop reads CSVDSGGPGEQYF. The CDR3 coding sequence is TGCAGCGTTGATAGCGGGGGGCCGGGTGAGCAGTACTTC.

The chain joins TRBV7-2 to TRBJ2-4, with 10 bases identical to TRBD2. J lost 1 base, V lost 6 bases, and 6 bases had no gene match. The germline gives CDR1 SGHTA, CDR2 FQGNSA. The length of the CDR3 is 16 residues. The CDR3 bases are TGTGCCAGCAGTAAAACTAGCGGGATGGCCAAAAACATTCAGTACTTC. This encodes CASSKTSGMAKNIQYF. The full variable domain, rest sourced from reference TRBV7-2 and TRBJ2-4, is GAGVSQSPSNKVTEKGKDVELRCDPISGHTALYWYRQSLGQGLEFLIYFQGNSAPDKSGLPSDRFSAERTGGSVSTLTIQRTQQEDSAVYLCASSKTSGMAKNIQYFGAGTRLSVL.

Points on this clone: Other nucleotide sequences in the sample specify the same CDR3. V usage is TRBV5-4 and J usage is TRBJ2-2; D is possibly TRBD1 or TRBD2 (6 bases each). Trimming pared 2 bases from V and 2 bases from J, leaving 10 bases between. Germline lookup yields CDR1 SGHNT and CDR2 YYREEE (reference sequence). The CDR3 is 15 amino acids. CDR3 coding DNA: TGTGCCAGCAGCTTACAGGGACTTAACACCGGGGAGCTGTTTTTT. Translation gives CASSLQGLNTGELFF.

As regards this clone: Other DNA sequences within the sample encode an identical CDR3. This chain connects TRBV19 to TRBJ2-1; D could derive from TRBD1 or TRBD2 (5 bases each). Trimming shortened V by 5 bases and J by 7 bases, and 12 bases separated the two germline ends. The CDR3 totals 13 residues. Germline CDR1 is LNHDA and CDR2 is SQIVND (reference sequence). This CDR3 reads CASSVGPNNEQFF. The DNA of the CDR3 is TGTGCCAGTAGTGTGGGACCGAATAATGAGCAGTTCTTC. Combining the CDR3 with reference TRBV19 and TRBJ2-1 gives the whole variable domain DGGITQSPKYLFRKEGQNVTLSCEQNLNHDAMYWYRQDPGQGLRLIYYSQIVNDFQKGDIAEGYSVSREKKESFPLTVTSAQKNPTAFYLCASSVGPNNEQFFGPGTRLTVL.

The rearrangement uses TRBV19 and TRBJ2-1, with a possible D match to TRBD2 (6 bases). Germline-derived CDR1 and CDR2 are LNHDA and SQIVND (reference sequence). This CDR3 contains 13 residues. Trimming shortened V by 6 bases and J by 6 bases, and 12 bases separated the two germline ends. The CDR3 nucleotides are TGTGCCAGTAGGGGCGGGATCAGCAATGAGCAGTTCTTC. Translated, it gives CASRGGISNEQFF.

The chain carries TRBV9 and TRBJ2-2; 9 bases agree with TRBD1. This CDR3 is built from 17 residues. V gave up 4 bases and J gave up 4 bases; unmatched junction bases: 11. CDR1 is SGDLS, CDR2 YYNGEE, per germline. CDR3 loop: CASSLRVGQGITGELFF. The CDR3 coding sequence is TGTGCCAGCAGCCTCCGAGTGGGACAGGGAATCACCGGGGAGCTGTTTTTT. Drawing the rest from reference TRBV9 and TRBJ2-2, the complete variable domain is DSGVTQTPKHLITATGQRVTLRCSPRSGDLSVYWYQQSLDQGLQFLIQYYNGEERAKGNILERFSAQQFPDLHSELNLSSLELGDSALYFCASSLRVGQGITGELFFGEGSRLTVL.

CDR3 sequence reads: CASSLSPSVYGYTF. For the CDR3, the DNA is TGTGCCAGCAGCCTAAGTCCCTCGGTCTATGGCTACACCTTC. V and J are TRBV6-5 and TRBJ1-2, with no clear D. The CDR3 consists of 14 residues. Between the trimmed V and J ends, which lost 6 bases and 4 bases, there was a span of 15 bases. CDR1 is MNHEY, CDR2 SVGAGI, per germline.

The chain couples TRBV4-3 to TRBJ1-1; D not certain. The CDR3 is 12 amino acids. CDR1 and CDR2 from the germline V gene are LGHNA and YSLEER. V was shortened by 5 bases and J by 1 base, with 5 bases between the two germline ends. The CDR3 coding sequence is TGCGCCAGCAGCGGGAGGAACACTGAAGCTTTCTTT. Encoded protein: CASSGRNTEAFF.

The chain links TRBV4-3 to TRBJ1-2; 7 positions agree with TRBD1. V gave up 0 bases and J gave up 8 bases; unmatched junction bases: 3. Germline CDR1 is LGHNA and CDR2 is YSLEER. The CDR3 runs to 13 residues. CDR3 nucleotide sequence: TGCGCCAGCAGCCAAGAACAGGGGCAGGGCTACACCTTC. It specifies CASSQEQGQGYTF.

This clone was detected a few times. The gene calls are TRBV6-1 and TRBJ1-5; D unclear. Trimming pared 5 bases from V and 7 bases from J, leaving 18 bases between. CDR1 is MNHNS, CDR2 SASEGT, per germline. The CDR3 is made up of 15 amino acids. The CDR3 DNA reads TGTGCCAGCAGTCCCCCTCTCAGGACGGGACAGCCCCAGCATTTT. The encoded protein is CASSPPLRTGQPQHF.

The CDR3 DNA is TGTGCCAGCAGTTTCCAGGGGGTCAATCAGCCCCAGCATTTT. This gives the protein CASSFQGVNQPQHF. The rearrangement uses TRBV6-1 and TRBJ1-5; 7 bases map to TRBD1. The length of the CDR3 is 14 residues. Germline V gene data show CDR1 as MNHNS and CDR2 as SASEGT. V lost 5 bases, J lost 3 bases, and 4 bases stayed unmatched.

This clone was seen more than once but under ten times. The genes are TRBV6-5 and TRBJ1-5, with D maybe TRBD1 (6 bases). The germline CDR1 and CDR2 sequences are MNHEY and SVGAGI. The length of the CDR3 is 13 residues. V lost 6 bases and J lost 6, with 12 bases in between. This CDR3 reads CASSRTGIQPQHF. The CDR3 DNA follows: TGTGCCAGCAGCCGCACAGGGATTCAGCCCCAGCATTTT.

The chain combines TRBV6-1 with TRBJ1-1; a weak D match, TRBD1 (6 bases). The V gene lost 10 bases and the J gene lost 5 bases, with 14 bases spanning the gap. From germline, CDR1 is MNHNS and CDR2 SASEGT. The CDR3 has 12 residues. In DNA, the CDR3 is TGTGCCATCACGAGAGGGGGGACTGAAGCTTTCTTT. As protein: CAITRGGTEAFF.

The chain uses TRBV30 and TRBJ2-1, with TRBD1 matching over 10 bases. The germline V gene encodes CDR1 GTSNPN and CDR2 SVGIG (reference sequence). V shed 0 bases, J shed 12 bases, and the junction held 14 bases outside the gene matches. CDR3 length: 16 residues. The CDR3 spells CAWSVGTETGGLRQFF. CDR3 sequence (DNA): TGTGCCTGGAGTGTAGGCACCGAGACAGGGGGCTTACGGCAGTTCTTC.

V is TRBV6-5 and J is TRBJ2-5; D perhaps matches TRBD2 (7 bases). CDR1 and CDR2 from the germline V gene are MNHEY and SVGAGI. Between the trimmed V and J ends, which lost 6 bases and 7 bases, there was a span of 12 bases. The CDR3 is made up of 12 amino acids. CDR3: CASSRGGATQYF. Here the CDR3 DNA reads TGTGCCAGCAGCCGAGGGGGGGCGACCCAGTACTTC.

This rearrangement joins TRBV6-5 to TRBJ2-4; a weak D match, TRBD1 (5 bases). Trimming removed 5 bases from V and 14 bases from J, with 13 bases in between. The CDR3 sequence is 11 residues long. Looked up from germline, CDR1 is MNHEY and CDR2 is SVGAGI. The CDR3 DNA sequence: TGTGCCAGCAGTAGACCGCAGGGAAAGTACTTC. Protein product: CASSRPQGKYF.

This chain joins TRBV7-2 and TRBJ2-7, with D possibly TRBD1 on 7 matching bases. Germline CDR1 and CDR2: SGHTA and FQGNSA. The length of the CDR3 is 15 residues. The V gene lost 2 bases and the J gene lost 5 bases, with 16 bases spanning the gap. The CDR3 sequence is CASSLSGGGWDEQYF. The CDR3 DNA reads TGTGCCAGCAGCTTAAGTGGAGGGGGCTGGGACGAGCAGTACTTC. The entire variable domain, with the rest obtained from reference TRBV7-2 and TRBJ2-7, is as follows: GAGVSQSPSNKVTEKGKDVELRCDPISGHTALYWYRQSLGQGLEFLIYFQGNSAPDKSGLPSDRFSAERTGGSVSTLTIQRTQQEDSAVYLCASSLSGGGWDEQYFGPGTRLTVT.

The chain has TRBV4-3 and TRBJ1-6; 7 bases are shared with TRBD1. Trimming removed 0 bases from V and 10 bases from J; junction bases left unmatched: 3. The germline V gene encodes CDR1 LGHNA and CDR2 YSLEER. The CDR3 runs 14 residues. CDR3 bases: TGCGCCAGCAGCCAAGAAGACAGGGCCTCACCCCTCCACTTT. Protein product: CASSQEDRASPLHF.

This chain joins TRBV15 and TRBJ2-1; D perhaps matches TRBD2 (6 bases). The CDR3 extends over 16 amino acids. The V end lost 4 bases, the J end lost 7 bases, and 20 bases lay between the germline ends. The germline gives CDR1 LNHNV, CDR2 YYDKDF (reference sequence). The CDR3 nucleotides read TGTGCCACCAGCACGCCCCAACCCGGGGGACGAAATGAGCAGTTCTTC. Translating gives CATSTPQPGGRNEQFF.

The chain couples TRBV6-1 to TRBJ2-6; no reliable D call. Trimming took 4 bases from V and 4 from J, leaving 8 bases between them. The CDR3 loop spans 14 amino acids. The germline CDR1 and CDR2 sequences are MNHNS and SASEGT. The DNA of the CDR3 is TGTGCCAGCAGTGCTTTAACGGGGGCCAACGTCCTGACTTTC. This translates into CASSALTGANVLTF.